The sequence of this TCR beta chain was determined in a study of graft-versus-host responses after intestinal transplantation. The V end lost 0 bases, the J end lost 7 bases, and 13 bases lay between the germline ends. CDR3 length: 16 residues. Clones were read by immunoSEQ multiplex PCR, and TCRdb kept only the in-frame ones, dropping some. The data contain 130,000 to 150,000 clones, around 90% of them singletons. As to this clone: Its antigen is as yet unknown.

The starting material was unstimulated CD4+ T cells sorted from spleen or lymph node cells, obtained before intestinal transplant. The receptor was isolated from a human donor who received an intestinal transplant. The genes are TRBV23-1 and TRBJ1-6; D is possibly TRBD1 (6 bases). TRBV23-1 is an ORF; its function is uncertain. Here the CDR3 DNA reads TGCGCCAGCAGTCAATCGGTTACAGGGAGAAATTCACCCCTCCACTTT. Amino acid sequence: CASSQSVTGRNSPLHF.